The text below deals with one T cell receptor beta chain. Its specificity is not known. These data belong to a study of cytomegalovirus exposure and HLA in healthy donors. Study information: The study's early data release held 80 million to 95 million unique TCRs from HLA-typed donors.

The study ran its PCR with 60 Vbeta and 13 Jbeta primers. Sequencing used immunoSEQ multiplex PCR; TCRdb keeps in-frame clones, though not all of them. Counted here are some 210,000 clones, 70% to 85% occurring once; the ten biggest clones make up approximately 3.9%. Study-level findings and limits: Among the most significant clusters, several appeared linked to common viral pathogens in a later analysis. 87-base-pair reads could not separate some V segments, including TRBV6-2 and TRBV6-3.

Germline CDR1 reads SGHRS; CDR2 reads YFSETQ. V lost 4 bases and J lost 5; bases outside the gene matches: 4. The CDR3 loop spans 14 amino acids. This sequence joins TRBV5-1 and TRBJ2-5; 11 bases align to TRBD2. Material: PBMCs. The clonotype originates from a male donor in good health and CMV-seronegative. CDR3 nucleotides: TGCGCCAGCAGCACACTAGCGGGAGCTGAGACCCAGTACTTC. Translating it yields CASSTLAGAETQYF.